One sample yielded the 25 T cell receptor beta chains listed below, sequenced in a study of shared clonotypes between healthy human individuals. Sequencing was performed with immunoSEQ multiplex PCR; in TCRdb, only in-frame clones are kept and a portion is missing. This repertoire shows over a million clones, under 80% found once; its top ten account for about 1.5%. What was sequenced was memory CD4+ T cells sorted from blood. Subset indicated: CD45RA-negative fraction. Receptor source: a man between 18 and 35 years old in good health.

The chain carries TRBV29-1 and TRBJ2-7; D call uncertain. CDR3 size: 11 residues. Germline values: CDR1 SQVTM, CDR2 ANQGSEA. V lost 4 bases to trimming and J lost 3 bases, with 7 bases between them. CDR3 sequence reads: CSVVKGYEQYF. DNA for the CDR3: TGCAGCGTTGTAAAAGGCTACGAGCAGTACTTC.

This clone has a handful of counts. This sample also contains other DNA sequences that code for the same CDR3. Here the CDR3 DNA reads TGTGCCTGGAGTGTAGGGCAGCCAGATACGCAGTATTTT. It codes for CAWSVGQPDTQYF. J is TRBJ2-3 and V is TRBV30; D is undetermined. The CDR3 sequence is 13 residues long. Trimming took 0 bases from V and 4 from J, leaving 8 bases between them. CDR1 and CDR2 from the germline V gene are GTSNPN and SVGIG (reference sequence).

CDR3 nucleotides: TGTGCCAGCAGTGTGGCCCCGGGGGCTGGTGGCTACACCTTC. This codes for CASSVAPGAGGYTF. V and J are TRBV2 and TRBJ1-2; TRBD1 might be the D (6 bases). This CDR3 has 14 residues. Trimming took off 4 bases at V and 7 bases at J, with 16 bases between the two ends. Per germline, CDR1 SNHLY and CDR2 FYNNEI.

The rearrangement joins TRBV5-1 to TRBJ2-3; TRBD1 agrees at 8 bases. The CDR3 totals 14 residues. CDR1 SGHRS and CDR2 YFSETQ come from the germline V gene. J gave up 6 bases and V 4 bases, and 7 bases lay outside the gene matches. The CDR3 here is CASSVGQAGDTQYF. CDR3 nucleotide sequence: TGCGCCAGCAGCGTGGGACAGGCGGGCGATACGCAGTATTTT.

CDR3 region: CASSLITGRQANTGELFF. CDR3 nucleotides: TGTGCCAGCAGCTTAATTACTGGCCGACAGGCGAACACCGGGGAGCTGTTTTTT. J is TRBJ2-2 and V is TRBV11-2; tentative D call: TRBD1 (6 bases). The CDR3 is 18 amino acids. In germline, CDR1 is SGHAT, CDR2 FQNNGV. V was clipped by 2 bases and J by 0 bases, with 16 bases between them.

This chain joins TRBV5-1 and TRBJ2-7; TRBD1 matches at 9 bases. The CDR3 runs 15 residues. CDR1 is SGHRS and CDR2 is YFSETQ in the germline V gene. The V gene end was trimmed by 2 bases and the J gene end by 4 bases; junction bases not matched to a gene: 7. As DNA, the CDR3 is TGCGCCAGCAGCTTTTCTACAGGGGGCACTTACGAGCAGTACTTC. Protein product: CASSFSTGGTYEQYF.

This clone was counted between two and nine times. CDR3 sequence (DNA): TGTGCCTGGAGTAGGACAGAAAAAGAGACCCAGTACTTC. Amino acids: CAWSRTEKETQYF. This chain uses TRBV30 with TRBJ2-5; tentatively, D is TRBD1 (6 bases). This CDR3 has 13 amino acids. V was cut by 2 bases and J by 3 bases, with 10 bases left in between. The germline V gene encodes CDR1 GTSNPN and CDR2 SVGIG (reference sequence).

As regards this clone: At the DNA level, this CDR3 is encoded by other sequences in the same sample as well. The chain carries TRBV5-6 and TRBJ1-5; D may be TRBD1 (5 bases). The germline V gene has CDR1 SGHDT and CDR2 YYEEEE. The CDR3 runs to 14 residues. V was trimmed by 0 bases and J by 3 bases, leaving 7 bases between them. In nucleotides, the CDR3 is TGTGCCAGCAGCTTGGGACAGTTCAATCAGCCCCAGCATTTT. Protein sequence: CASSLGQFNQPQHF. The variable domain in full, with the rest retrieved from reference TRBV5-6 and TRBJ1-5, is DAGVTQSPTHLIKTRGQQVTLRCSPKSGHDTVSWYQQALGQGPQFIFQYYEEEERQRGNFPDRFSGHQFPNYSSELNVNALLLGDSALYLCASSLGQFNQPQHFGDGTRLSIL.

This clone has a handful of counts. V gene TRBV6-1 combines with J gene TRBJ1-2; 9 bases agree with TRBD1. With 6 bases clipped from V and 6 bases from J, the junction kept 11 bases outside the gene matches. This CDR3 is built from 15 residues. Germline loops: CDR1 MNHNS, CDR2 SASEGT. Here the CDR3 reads CASRQEQGALDGYTF. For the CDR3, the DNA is TGTGCCAGCAGACAAGAACAGGGGGCGCTGGATGGCTACACCTTC.

CDR3 sequence: CASSPPGLRATDTQYF. As DNA, the CDR3 is TGTGCCAGCAGCCCCCCTGGACTGCGCGCGACAGATACGCAGTATTTT. The V gene is TRBV7-9, the J gene TRBJ2-3; possibly TRBD2 for D (5 bases). The V and J ends lost 5 bases and 3 bases respectively, with 18 bases between them. Germline CDR1 reads SEHNR; CDR2 reads FQNEAQ (reference sequence). This CDR3 spans 16 amino acids.

The CDR3 DNA follows: TGTGCCAGCAGCTCCAGACAGGGGGCAACCACCTACACCTTC. Its protein product is CASSSRQGATTYTF. The genes are TRBV13 and TRBJ1-2, with 10 bases lining up with TRBD1. The ends lost 4 bases at V and 10 bases at J; junction bases unmatched: 9. Germline loops: CDR1 PRHDT, CDR2 FYEKMQ (reference sequence). The CDR3 consists of 14 residues.

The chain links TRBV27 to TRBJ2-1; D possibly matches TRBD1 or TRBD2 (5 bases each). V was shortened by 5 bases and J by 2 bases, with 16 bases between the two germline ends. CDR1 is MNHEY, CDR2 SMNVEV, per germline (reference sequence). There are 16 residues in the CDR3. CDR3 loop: CASSLPGTATYNEQFF. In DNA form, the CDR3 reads TGTGCCAGCAGTCTACCCGGGACCGCGACCTACAATGAGCAGTTCTTC.

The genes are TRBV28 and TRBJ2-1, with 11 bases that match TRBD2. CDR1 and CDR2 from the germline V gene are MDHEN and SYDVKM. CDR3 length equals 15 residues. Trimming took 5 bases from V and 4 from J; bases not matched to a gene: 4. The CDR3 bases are TGTGCCAGCAGTCCCGGGACTAGCGGTTACAATGAGCAGTTCTTC. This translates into CASSPGTSGYNEQFF. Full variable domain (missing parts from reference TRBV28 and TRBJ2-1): DVKVTQSSRYLVKRTGEKVFLECVQDMDHENMFWYRQDPGLGLRLIYFSYDVKMKEKGDIPEGYSVSREKKERFSLILESASTNQTSMYLCASSPGTSGYNEQFFGPGTRLTVL.

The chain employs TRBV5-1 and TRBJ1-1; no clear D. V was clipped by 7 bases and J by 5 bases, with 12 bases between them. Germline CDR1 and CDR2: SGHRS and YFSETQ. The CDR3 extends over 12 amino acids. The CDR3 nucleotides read TGCGCCAGCGGTTACGGGGATACTGAAGCTTTCTTT. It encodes CASGYGDTEAFF.

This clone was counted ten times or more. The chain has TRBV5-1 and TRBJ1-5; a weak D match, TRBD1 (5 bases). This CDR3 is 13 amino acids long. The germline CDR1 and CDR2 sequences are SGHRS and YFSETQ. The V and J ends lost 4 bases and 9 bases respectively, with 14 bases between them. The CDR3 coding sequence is TGCGCCAGCAGCCGGGACCCGAACGGGCCCCAGCATTTT. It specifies CASSRDPNGPQHF.

CDR3: CASERRGPSSGANVLTF. The DNA for the CDR3 is TGTGCCAGTGAACGACGGGGCCCTAGCTCTGGGGCCAACGTCCTGACTTTC. V is TRBV19 and J is TRBJ2-6; the D gene could be TRBD1 or TRBD2 (5 bases each). CDR1 is LNHDA and CDR2 is SQIVND in the germline V gene (reference sequence). Trimming pared 8 bases from V and 0 bases from J, leaving 17 bases between. The CDR3 covers 17 residues.

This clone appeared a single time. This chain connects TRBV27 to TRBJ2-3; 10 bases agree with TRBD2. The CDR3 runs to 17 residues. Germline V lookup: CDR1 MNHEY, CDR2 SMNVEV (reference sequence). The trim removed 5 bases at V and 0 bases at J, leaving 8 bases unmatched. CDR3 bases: TGTGCCAGCAGTCTCTCTAGCGGGAGTGCTAGCACAGATACGCAGTATTTT. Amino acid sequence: CASSLSSGSASTDTQYF.

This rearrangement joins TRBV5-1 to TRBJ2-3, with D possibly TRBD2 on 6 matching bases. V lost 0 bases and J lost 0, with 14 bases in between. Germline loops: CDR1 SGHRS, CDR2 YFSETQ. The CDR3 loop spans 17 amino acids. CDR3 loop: CASSLAGLVGSTDTQYF. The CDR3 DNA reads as TGCGCCAGCAGCTTGGCGGGACTGGTGGGGAGCACAGATACGCAGTATTTT.

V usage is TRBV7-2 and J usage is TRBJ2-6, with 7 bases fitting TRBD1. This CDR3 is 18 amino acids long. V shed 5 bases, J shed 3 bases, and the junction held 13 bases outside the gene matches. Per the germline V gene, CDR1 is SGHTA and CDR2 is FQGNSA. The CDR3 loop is CASSPRFTGVGGANVLTF. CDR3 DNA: TGTGCCAGCAGCCCTCGGTTTACAGGGGTAGGTGGGGCCAACGTCCTGACTTTC.

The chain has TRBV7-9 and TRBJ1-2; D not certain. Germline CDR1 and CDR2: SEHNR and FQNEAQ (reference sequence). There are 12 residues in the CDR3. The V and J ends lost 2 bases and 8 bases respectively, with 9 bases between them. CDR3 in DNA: TGTGCCAGCAGCTTAACGATCTCAGGCTACACCTTC. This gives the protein CASSLTISGYTF.

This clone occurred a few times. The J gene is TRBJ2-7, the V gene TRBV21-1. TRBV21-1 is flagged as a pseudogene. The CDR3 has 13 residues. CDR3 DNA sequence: TGTGCCAGCAGCAAAGGGACCTCCTACGAGCAGTACTTC. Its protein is CASSKGTSYEQYF.

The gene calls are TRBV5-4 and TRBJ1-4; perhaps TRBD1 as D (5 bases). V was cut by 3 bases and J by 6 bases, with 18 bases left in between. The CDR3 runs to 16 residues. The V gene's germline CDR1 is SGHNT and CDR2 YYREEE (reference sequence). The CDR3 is CASSSDFQGGYEKLFF. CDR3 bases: TGTGCCAGCAGCTCGGATTTCCAGGGCGGTTATGAAAAACTGTTTTTT.

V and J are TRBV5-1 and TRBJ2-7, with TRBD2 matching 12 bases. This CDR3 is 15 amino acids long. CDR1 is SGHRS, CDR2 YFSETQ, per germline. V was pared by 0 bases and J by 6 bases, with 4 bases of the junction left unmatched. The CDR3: CASSLVASGRGEQYF. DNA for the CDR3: TGCGCCAGCAGCTTGGTGGCTAGCGGGAGGGGCGAGCAGTACTTC.

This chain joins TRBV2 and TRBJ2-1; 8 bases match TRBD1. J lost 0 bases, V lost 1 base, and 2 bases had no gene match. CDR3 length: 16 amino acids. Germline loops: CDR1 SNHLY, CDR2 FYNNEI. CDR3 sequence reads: CASSEGDRLSYNEQFF. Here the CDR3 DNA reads TGTGCCAGCAGTGAAGGGGACAGGCTCTCCTACAATGAGCAGTTCTTC.

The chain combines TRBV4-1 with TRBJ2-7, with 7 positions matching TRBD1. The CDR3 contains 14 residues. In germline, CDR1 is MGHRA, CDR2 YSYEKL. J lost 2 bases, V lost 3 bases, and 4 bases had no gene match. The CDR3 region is CASSQTGKPYEQYF. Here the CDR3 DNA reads TGCGCCAGCAGCCAGACAGGGAAACCCTACGAGCAGTACTTC.